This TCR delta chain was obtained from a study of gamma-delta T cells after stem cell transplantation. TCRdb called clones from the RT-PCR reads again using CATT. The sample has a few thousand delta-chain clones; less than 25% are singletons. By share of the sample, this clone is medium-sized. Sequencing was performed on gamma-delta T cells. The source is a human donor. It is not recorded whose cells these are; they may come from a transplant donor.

DNA for the CDR3: TGTGCCTGTGACACACTACTGGGGGATACGCGTGCGCGGGGGTACACCGATAAACTCATCTTT. As protein: CACDTLLGDTRARGYTDKLIF. V is TRDV2 and J is TRDJ1; 13 bases are shared with TRDD3. Trimming took 1 base from V and 0 from J; bases not matched to a gene: 16. Germline V gene data show CDR1 as GEAIGNYY and CDR2 as EKD. The CDR3 totals 21 residues.